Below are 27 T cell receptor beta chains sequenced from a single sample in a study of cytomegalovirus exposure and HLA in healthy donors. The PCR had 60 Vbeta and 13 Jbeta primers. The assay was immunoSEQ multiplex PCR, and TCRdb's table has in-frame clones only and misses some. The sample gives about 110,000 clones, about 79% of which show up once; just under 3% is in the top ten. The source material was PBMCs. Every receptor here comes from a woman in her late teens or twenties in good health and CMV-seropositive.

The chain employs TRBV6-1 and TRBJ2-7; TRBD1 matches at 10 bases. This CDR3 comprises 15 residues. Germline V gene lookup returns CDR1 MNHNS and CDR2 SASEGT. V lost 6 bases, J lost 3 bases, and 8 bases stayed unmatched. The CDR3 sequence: CASSVSWTGGYEQYF. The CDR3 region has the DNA TGTGCCAGCAGCGTATCCTGGACAGGGGGCTACGAGCAGTACTTC.

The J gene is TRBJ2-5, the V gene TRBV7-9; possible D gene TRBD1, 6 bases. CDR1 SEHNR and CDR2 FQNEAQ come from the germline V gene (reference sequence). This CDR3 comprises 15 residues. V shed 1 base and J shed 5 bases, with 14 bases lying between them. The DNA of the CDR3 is TGTGCCAGCAGCTTAGGACAGGTCCCGGGGGAGACCCAGTACTTC. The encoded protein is CASSLGQVPGETQYF.

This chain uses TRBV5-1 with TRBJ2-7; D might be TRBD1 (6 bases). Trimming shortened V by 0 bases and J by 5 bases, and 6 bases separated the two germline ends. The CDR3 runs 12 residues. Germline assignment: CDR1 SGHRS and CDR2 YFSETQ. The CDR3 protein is CASSLDRDEQYF. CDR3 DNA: TGCGCCAGCAGCTTGGACAGGGACGAGCAGTACTTC.

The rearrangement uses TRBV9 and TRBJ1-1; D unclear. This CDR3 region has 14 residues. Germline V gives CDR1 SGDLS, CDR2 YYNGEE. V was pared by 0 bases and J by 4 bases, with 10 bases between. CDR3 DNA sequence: TGTGCCAGCAGCGTAGCCCGGGTGGGCACTGAAGCTTTCTTT. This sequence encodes CASSVARVGTEAFF.

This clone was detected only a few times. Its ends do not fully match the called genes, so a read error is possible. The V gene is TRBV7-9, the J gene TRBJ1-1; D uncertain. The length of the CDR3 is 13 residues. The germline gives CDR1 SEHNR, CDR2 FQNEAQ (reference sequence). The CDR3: CSSSFGSETEAFF. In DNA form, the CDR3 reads TGTTCCAGCAGCTTTGGCTCGGAGACTGAAGCTTTCTTT.

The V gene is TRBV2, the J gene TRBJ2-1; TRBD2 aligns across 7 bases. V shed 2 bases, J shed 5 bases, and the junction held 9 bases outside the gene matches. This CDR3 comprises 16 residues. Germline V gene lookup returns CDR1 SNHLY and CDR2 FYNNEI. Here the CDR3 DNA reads TGTGCCAGCAGTGAACCTAGCGGACACCCTGACAATGAGCAGTTCTTC. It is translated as CASSEPSGHPDNEQFF.

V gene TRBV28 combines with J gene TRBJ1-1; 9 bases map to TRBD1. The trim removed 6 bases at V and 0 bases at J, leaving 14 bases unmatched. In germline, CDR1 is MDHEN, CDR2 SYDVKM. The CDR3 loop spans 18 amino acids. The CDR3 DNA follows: TGTGCCAGCAGCTGGGACAGGGAGTTAGCCGCGTTGAACACTGAAGCTTTCTTT. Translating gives CASSWDRELAALNTEAFF.

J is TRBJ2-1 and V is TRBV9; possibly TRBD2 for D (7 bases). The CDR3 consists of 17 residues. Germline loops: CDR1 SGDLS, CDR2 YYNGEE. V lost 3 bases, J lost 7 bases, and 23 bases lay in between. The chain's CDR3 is CASSGPPGEGLNNEQFF. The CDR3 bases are TGTGCCAGCAGCGGCCCCCCAGGGGAGGGCCTTAATAATGAGCAGTTCTTC. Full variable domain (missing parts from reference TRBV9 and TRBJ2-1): DSGVTQTPKHLITATGQRVTLRCSPRSGDLSVYWYQQSLDQGLQFLIQYYNGEERAKGNILERFSAQQFPDLHSELNLSSLELGDSALYFCASSGPPGEGLNNEQFFGPGTRLTVL.

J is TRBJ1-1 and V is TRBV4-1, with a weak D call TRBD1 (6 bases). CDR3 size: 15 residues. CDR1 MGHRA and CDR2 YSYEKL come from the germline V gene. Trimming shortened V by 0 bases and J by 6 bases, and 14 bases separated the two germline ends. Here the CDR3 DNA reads TGCGCCAGCAGCCAAGAGGTTCAGGGGCTCGCTGAAGCTTTCTTT. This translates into CASSQEVQGLAEAFF.

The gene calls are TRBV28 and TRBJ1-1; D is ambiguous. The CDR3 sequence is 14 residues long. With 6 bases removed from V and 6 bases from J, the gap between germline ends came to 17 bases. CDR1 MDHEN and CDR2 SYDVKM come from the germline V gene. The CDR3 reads CASSPALNQAEAFF. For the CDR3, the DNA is TGTGCCAGCAGCCCCGCACTGAACCAGGCTGAAGCTTTCTTT.

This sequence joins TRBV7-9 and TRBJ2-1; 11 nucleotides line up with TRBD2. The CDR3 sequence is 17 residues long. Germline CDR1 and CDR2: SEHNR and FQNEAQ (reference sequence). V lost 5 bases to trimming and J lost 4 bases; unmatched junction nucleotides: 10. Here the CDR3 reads CASSPVTSGTRYNEQFF. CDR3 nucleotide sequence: TGTGCCAGCAGCCCAGTGACTAGCGGGACGAGGTACAATGAGCAGTTCTTC.

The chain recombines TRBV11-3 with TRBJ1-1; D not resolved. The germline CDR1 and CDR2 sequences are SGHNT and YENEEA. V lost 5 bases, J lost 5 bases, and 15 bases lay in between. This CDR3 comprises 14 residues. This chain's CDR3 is CASSTRRGSTEAFF. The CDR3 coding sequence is TGTGCCAGCAGCACCCGTCGTGGCAGTACTGAAGCTTTCTTT.

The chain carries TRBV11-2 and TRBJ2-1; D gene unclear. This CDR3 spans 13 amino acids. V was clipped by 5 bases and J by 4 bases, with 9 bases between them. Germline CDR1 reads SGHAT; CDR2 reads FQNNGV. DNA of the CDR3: TGTGCCAGCAGCGCAACACCTTACAATGAGCAGTTCTTC. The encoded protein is CASSATPYNEQFF.

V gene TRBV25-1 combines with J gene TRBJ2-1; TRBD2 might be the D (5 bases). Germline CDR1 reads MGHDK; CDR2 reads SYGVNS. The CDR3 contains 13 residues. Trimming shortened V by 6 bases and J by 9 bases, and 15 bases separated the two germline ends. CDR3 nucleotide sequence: TGTGCCAGCAGCTTTGGGCGGGCTACTGAGCAGTTCTTC. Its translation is CASSFGRATEQFF.

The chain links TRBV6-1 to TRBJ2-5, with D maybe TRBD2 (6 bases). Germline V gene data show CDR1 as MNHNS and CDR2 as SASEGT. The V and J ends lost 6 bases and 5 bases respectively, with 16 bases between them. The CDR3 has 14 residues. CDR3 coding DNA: TGTGCCAGCAGGAGAGCGGGCCCGGGTGAGACCCAGTACTTC. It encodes CASRRAGPGETQYF.

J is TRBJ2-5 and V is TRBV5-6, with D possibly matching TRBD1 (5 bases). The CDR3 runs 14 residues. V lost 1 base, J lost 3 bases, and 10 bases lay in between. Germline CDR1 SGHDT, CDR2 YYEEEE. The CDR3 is CASSLRQLKETQYF. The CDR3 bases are TGTGCCAGCAGCTTGAGACAGCTCAAAGAGACCCAGTACTTC.

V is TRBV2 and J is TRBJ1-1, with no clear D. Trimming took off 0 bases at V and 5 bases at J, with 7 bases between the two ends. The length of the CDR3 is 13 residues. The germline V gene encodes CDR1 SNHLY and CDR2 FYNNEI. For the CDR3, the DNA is TGTGCCAGCAGTGAAGCGAGAGGGACTGAAGCTTTCTTT. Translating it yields CASSEARGTEAFF.

The DNA of the CDR3 is TGCGCCAGCAGCCAAGATGTGTGGCCTGCTAGCGGCACAGATACGCAGTATTTT. Residues: CASSQDVWPASGTDTQYF. The genes are TRBV4-1 and TRBJ2-3; tentatively, D is TRBD2 (6 bases). Trimming took 0 bases from V and 1 from J, leaving 17 bases between them. Germline V gives CDR1 MGHRA, CDR2 YSYEKL. The CDR3 totals 18 residues.

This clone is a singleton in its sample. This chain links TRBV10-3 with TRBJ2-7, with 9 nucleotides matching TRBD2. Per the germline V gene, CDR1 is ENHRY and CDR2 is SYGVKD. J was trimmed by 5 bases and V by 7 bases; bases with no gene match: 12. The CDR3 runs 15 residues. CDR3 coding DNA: TGTGCCATCACCCCAACGGCGGGAGGGCCCCACGAGCAGTACTTC. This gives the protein CAITPTAGGPHEQYF.

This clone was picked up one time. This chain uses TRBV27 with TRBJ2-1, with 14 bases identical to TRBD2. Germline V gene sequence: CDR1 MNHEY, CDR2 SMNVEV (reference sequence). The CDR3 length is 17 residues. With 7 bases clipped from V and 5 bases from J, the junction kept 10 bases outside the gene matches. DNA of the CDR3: TGTGCCAGCATACAATCGGAGGGACTAGCGGGAGACAATGAGCAGTTCTTC. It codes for CASIQSEGLAGDNEQFF.

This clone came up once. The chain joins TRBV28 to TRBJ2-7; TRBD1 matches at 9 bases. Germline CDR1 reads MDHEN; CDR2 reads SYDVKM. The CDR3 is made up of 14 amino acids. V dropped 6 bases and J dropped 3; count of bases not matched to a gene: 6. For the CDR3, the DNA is TGTGCCAGCAGCAGGGACAGGGTACTCTACGAGCAGTACTTC. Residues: CASSRDRVLYEQYF.

The CDR3 nucleotides are TGTGCCAGCAGCTTGGATACAGGGGGCCTAGCGTGGACGGACGAGCAGTACTTC. Protein: CASSLDTGGLAWTDEQYF. The chain uses TRBV5-6 and TRBJ2-7; 9 nucleotides match TRBD1. This CDR3 is built from 18 residues. CDR1 SGHDT and CDR2 YYEEEE come from the germline V gene. Trimming cost V 0 bases and J 5 bases; bases outside gene matches: 15.

The CDR3, as DNA: TGTGCCAGCAGCAAAGGGACTAGCGGGTACCAAGAGACCCAGTACTTC. It specifies CASSKGTSGYQETQYF. V and J are TRBV21-1 and TRBJ2-5; the D call TRBD2 from the table was never checked on the DNA. TRBV21-1 corresponds to a pseudogene. The CDR3 extends over 16 amino acids.

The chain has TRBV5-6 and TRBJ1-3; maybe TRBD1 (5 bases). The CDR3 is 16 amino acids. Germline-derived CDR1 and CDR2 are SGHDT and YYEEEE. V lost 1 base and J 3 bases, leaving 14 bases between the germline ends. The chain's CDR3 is CASSLSPGDIGNTIYF. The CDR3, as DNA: TGTGCCAGCAGCTTGTCTCCGGGGGATATTGGAAACACCATATATTTT.

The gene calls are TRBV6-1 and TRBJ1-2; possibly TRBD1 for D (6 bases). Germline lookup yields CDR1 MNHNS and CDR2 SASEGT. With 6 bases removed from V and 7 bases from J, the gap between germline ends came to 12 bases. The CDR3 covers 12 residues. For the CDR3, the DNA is TGTGCCAGCAGGGAACAGGGATTTGGCTACACCTTC. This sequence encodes CASREQGFGYTF.

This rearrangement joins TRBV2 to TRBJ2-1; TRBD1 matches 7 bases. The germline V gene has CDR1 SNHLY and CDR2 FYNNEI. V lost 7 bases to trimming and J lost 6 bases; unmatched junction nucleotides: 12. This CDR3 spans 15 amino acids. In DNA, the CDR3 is TGTGCCAGCAAGCCCGGGACAGTCCGGACCAATGAGCAGTTCTTC. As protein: CASKPGTVRTNEQFF.

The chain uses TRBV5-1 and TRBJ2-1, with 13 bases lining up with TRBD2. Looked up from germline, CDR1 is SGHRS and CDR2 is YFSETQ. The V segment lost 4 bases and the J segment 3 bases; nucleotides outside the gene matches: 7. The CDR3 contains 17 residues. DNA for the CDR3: TGCGCCAGCAGCCCGGGACTAGCGGGATCGTTCTACAATGAGCAGTTCTTC. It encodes CASSPGLAGSFYNEQFF.